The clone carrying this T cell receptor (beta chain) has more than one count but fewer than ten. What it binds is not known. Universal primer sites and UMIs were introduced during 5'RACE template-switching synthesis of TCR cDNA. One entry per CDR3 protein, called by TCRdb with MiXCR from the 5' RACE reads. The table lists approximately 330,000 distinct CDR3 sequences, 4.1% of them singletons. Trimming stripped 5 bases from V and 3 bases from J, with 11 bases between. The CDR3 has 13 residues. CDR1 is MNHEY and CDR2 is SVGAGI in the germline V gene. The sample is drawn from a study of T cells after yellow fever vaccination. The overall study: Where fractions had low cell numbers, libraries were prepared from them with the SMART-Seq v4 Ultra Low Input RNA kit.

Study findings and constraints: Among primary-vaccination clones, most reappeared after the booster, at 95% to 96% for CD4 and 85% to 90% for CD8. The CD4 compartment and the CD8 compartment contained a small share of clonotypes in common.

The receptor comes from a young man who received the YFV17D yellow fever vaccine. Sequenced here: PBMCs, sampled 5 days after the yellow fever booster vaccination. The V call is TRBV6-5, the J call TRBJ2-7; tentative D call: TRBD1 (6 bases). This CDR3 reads CASSRGINYEQYF. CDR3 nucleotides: TGTGCCAGCAGTAGGGGGATCAACTACGAGCAGTACTTC.